Listed below are T cell receptor beta chains from one sample, sequenced in a study of T cell responses to AZD1222 COVID-19 vaccine. TCRdb's table, derived via immunoSEQ multiplex PCR, lists solely in-frame clones and lacks some. The sample has 140,000 to 150,000 clones; about nine tenths are singletons. The material sequenced was peripheral blood, taken on day 0 of AZD1222 vaccination. All receptors derive from an adult in good health. Each CDR3 is given with its conserved first and last residue. Fields, in order: J gene, V gene, clone size, CDR3 length, D gene, CDR3 DNA, CDR3 protein. D genes are given only for firm matches. The listing skips clone size in some rows; elsewhere it reads once, few, many or a size class.

>TRBJ2-7|TRBV30|-|15|TRBD1
TGTGCCTGGAGCGTTACAGGGGTTTACTCCTACGAGCAGTACTTC
CAWSVTGVYSYEQYF
>TRBJ2-7|TRBV6-5|-|14|-
TGTGCCAGCAGCCTTAGCGGCAGCTCCTACGAGCAGTACTTC
CASSLSGSSYEQYF
>TRBJ1-1|TRBV6-5|few|13|-
TGTGCCAGCAGTTCCCATCTCGGCGCTGAAGCTTTCTTT
CASSSHLGAEAFF
>TRBJ2-7|TRBV3-1/TRBV3-2|-|16|TRBD2
TGTGCCAGCAGCCGGGCAACTAGCGGGCTCTCCTACGAGCAGTACTTC
CASSRATSGLSYEQYF
>TRBJ1-1|TRBV29-1|-|16|-
TGCAGCGTGAATCCGACGCACGAAAGGGTTAGCACTGAAGCTTTCTTT
CSVNPTHERVSTEAFF
>TRBJ1-2|TRBV28|-|13|-
TGTGCCAGCAGTTTAAATGAGGGCCGAGGCTACACCTTC
CASSLNEGRGYTF
>TRBJ2-1|TRBV7-3|once|12|-
TGTGCCAGCAGCTTAACCAGAGGTGAGCAGTTCTTC
CASSLTRGEQFF
>TRBJ2-2|TRBV6-5|once|15|TRBD1
TGTGCCAGCAGCCACGGACAGGGGAACACCGGGGAGCTGTTTTTT
CASSHGQGNTGELFF
>TRBJ1-2|TRBV28|-|15|-
TGTGCCAGCAGCAATCCCCTCCTCCAGGGTGGCGGCTACACCTTC
CASSNPLLQGGGYTF
>TRBJ2-2|TRBV19|-|18|TRBD2
TGTGCCAGTAGTATAAGCGGGCATAGCGGGAGGGCGGCCGGGGAGCTGTTTTTT
CASSISGHSGRAAGELFF
>TRBJ2-1|TRBV5-1|-|15|-
TGCGCCAGCAGCTTGGGTCTAGTCGCCTATAATGAGCAGTTCTTC
CASSLGLVAYNEQFF
>TRBJ2-7|TRBV12-3/TRBV12-4|-|13|-
TGTGCCAGCAGTTTCAGGGTATCCTACGAGCAGTACTTC
CASSFRVSYEQYF
>TRBJ2-2|TRBV4-1|-|21|TRBD1
TGCGCCAGCAGCCAAGTTCGGACAGGGGGCGCCGAGCGGGAGAGTATCGGGGAGCTGTTTTTT
CASSQVRTGGAERESIGELFF
>TRBJ1-2|TRBV3-1/TRBV3-2|-|15|-
TGTGCCAGCAGCACGAGGTGGAGCTCTACCTATGGCTACACCTTC
CASSTRWSSTYGYTF
>TRBJ1-2|TRBV27|once|15|-
TGTGCCAGCAGTGCCAACGGAGGGGACGCCTATGGCTACACCTTC
CASSANGGDAYGYTF
>TRBJ1-4|TRBV5-5|-|15|-
TGTGCCAGCAGCTTCTTAGGTGCAACTAATGAAAAACTGTTTTTT
CASSFLGATNEKLFF
>TRBJ2-1|TRBV9|-|13|-
TGTGCCAGCAGCGGGGCCGGGGGAATTGAGCAGTTCTTC
CASSGAGGIEQFF
>TRBJ2-3|TRBV5-6|-|15|TRBD2
TGTGCCAGCAGCTGGGGGGGACTCTCCACAGATACGCAGTATTTT
CASSWGGLSTDTQYF
>TRBJ1-1|TRBV7-9|-|13|-
TGTGCCAGCAGCTCCGAGGCGGGAACTGAAGCTTTCTTT
CASSSEAGTEAFF
>TRBJ2-4|TRBV27|-|14|-
TGTGCCGTTCTGAAAGAGACGGTTAAAAACATTCAGTACTTC
CAVLKETVKNIQYF
>TRBJ2-6|TRBV2|-|17|-
TGTGCCAGCAGTGTTTGGGGCTGGGGCTCTGGGGCCAACGTCCTGACTTTC
CASSVWGWGSGANVLTF
>TRBJ2-7|TRBV14|-|15|-
TGTGCCAGCAGCCAAGTACGAGGGGCCGGCTACGAGCAGTACTTC
CASSQVRGAGYEQYF
>TRBJ2-7|TRBV30|-|12|-
TGTGCCTGGAGTGTACTGGGGTACGAGCAGTACTTC
CAWSVLGYEQYF
>TRBJ2-7|TRBV24-1|-|12|-
TGTGCCACTTCGTCTTTCCCAGGCGAGCAGTACTTC
CATSSFPGEQYF
>TRBJ1-2|TRBV27|-|16|TRBD1
TGTGCCAGCAGTCCCCCCCCGGGACAGCGAAGGGATGGCTACACCTTC
CASSPPPGQRRDGYTF
>TRBJ2-3|TRBV20-1|-|12|-
TGCAGTGCTAGTGTCAAGTGGAATACGCAGTATTTT
CSASVKWNTQYF
>TRBJ2-1|TRBV4-1|-|14|-
TGCGCCAGCAGCCAAGTTGGGGGGAGTTGGGAGCAGTTCTTC
CASSQVGGSWEQFF
>TRBJ2-5|TRBV19|-|15|TRBD2
TGTGCCAGTAGTCTACTGACTAGCGGTCAAGAGACCCAGTACTTC
CASSLLTSGQETQYF
>TRBJ1-5|TRBV18|-|15|-
TGTGCCAGCTCAGCAGGGGCCGAGATCTATCAGCCCCAGCATTTT
CASSAGAEIYQPQHF
>TRBJ1-5|TRBV4-1|-|14|TRBD1
TGCGCCAGCAGCAACAGGGGGCTGAATCAGCCCCAGCATTTT
CASSNRGLNQPQHF
>TRBJ2-7|TRBV5-4|-|14|-
TGTGCCAGCAGCTTGGCCGCGTCCAACTACGAGCAGTACTTC
CASSLAASNYEQYF
>TRBJ1-6|TRBV19|-|16|TRBD1
TGTGCCAGTAGTCCCCCACGGACAGGAGGAAATTCACCCCTCCACTTT
CASSPPRTGGNSPLHF
>TRBJ2-7|TRBV10-2|-|11|-
TGCGCCAGTTCACCCCGCAGGAGGCAGTACTTC
CASSPRRRQYF
>TRBJ1-3|TRBV12-3/TRBV12-4|-|13|-
TGTGCCGGCGGGAGGACGAGTGGAAACACCATATATTTT
CAGGRTSGNTIYF
>TRBJ1-2|TRBV9|-|14|-
TGTGCCAGCAGCGGACAGACAGCAAACTATGGCTACACCTTC
CASSGQTANYGYTF
>TRBJ2-3|TRBV2|-|15|-
TGTGCCAGCAGCAAACTATCAGCGATCACAGATACGCAGTATTTT
CASSKLSAITDTQYF
>TRBJ2-1|TRBV5-1|-|16|TRBD2
TGCGCCAGCAGGACCTCTAGCGGGAGTTCCTACAATGAGCAGTTCTTC
CASRTSSGSSYNEQFF
>TRBJ2-1|TRBV27|-|14|-
TGTGCCAGCAGTTTATTGGGCAGGAACAATGAGCAGTTCTTC
CASSLLGRNNEQFF
>TRBJ1-4|TRBV7-9|-|15|-
TGTGCCAGCAGCTTAGCGGGGGGAACTAATGAAAAACTGTTTTTT
CASSLAGGTNEKLFF
>TRBJ2-6|TRBV27|-|17|TRBD1
TGTGCCAGCAGTAGTGGACAGGGGTCCCGGGGGGCCAACGTCCTGACTTTC
CASSSGQGSRGANVLTF
>TRBJ1-2|TRBV7-9|-|15|-
TGTGCCAGCAGCTTAGCGCCGGTGGGTAGCTATGGCTACACCTTC
CASSLAPVGSYGYTF
>TRBJ2-1|TRBV13|-|13|-
TGTGCCAGCAGAACACAGGGCAGGAATGAGCAGTTCTTC
CASRTQGRNEQFF
>TRBJ2-1|TRBV24-1|-|14|-
TGTGCCACCAGTGACCCAAGGGACATCAATGAGCAGTTCTTC
CATSDPRDINEQFF
>TRBJ2-3|TRBV11-3|-|13|-
TGTGCCAGCAGCTTAGGATGGGGAGATACGCAGTATTTT
CASSLGWGDTQYF
>TRBJ1-1|TRBV6-1|-|17|-
TGTGCCAGCAGTGAAGTCGGTCAGAACTTAGGAGGCACTGAAGCTTTCTTT
CASSEVGQNLGGTEAFF
>TRBJ2-1|TRBV29-1|-|11|-
TGCAGCGGAACAGGGAACAATGAGCAGTTCTTC
CSGTGNNEQFF
>TRBJ1-5|TRBV28|-|16|TRBD1
TGTGCCAGCAGTTTATGGGGACAGGGTCGCAATCAGCCCCAGCATTTT
CASSLWGQGRNQPQHF
>TRBJ2-1|TRBV5-1|-|15|TRBD2
TGCGCCAGCAGCTTTGTCCCGGGACTAGGGGGTGAGCAGTTCTTC
CASSFVPGLGGEQFF
>TRBJ2-3|TRBV24-1|-|15|-
TGTGCCACCAGTGATTTTGGTCGAAGCACAGATACGCAGTATTTT
CATSDFGRSTDTQYF
>TRBJ2-3|TRBV10-1|-|11|-
TGCGCCAGCCCAAGGACAGATACGCAGTATTTT
CASPRTDTQYF
>TRBJ2-7|TRBV28|-|16|TRBD2
TGTGCCAGCAGTTTGTGGACTAGCGGGAGGGAATACGAGCAGTACTTC
CASSLWTSGREYEQYF
>TRBJ2-7|TRBV20-1|-|16|TRBD1
TGCAGTGCTAGTCCCCAGGCCAGGGGGCGTCCAGACGAGCAGTACTTC
CSASPQARGRPDEQYF
>TRBJ1-5|TRBV6-1|-|14|-
TGTGCCAGCAGTGACGCAGGGGGCAATCAGCCCCAGCATTTT
CASSDAGGNQPQHF
>TRBJ2-1|TRBV11-3|-|18|TRBD2
TGTGCCAGCAGCACATGGGGACTAAACAAAAGCTCCTACAATGAGCAGTTCTTC
CASSTWGLNKSSYNEQFF
>TRBJ1-1|TRBV10-1|-|13|-
TGCGCCAGCAGTGAAGAGACGGACACTGAAGCTTTCTTT
CASSEETDTEAFF
>TRBJ2-7|TRBV2|-|15|-
TGTGCCAGCAGTGAAGGAGGGGCCGATACCTACGAGCAGTACTTC
CASSEGGADTYEQYF
>TRBJ2-2|TRBV21-1|few|16|-
TGTGCCAGCAGTAGCGCAGGGGGTCGCGACACCGGGGAGCTGTTTTTT
CASSSAGGRDTGELFF